The T cell receptor (beta chain) described here comes from a study of blood T cell repertoires in COVID-19. Participants were aged roughly 18 to 90 years from approximately 25 US areas. In assigning cohorts, the study relied on participant-reported clinical history. Profiled with immunoSEQ multiplex PCR; TCRdb holds only in-frame clones, not every one. The repertoire holds 150,000 to 200,000 clones, around 89% seen once, with approximately 7% in the top ten. V lost 5 bases, J lost 1 base, and 13 bases stayed unmatched. CDR3 length equals 17 residues. Germline values: CDR1 PRHDT, CDR2 FYEKMQ (reference sequence).

The chain uses TRBV13 and TRBJ2-5, with 7 bases that match TRBD2. The specimen was PBMCs or T cells enriched from blood (not recorded which). The sequence was obtained from a woman aged 45-60 years who had recovered from COVID-19. CDR3 region: CASSAALGGNIQETQYF. The CDR3 DNA reads as TGTGCCAGCAGCGCCGCCCTCGGGGGGAACATCCAAGAGACCCAGTACTTC.